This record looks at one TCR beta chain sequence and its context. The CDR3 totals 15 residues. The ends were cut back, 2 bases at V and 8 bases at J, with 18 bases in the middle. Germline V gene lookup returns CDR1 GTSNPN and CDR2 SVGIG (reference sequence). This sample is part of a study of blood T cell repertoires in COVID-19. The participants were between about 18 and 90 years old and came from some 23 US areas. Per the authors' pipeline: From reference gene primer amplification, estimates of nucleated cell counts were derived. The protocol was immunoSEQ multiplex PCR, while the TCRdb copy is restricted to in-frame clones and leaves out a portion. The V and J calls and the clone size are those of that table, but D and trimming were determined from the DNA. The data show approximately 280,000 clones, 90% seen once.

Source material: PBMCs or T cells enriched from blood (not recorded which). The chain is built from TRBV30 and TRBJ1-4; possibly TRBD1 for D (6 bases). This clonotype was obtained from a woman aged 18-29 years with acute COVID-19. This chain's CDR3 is CAWSSPRGTGEKLFF. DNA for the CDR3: TGTGCCTGGAGTTCTCCTAGGGGGACCGGGGAAAAACTGTTTTTT.